The entry that follows covers one T cell receptor beta chain sequence. CDR1 KGHDR and CDR2 SFDVKD come from the germline V gene. Unmatched junction bases numbered 7, after V lost 2 bases and J lost 4 bases. The CDR3 sequence is 17 residues long. CDR3 regions of TCR beta were amplified from RNA transcripts. An opening RT-PCR round employed HTBI primers and preceded a second-round multiplex PCR. TCRdb called the multiplex PCR reads again in MiXCR, with one record for every CDR3 protein. The table lists about 240,000 distinct CDR3 sequences, about 47% of them singletons. These data originate in a study of Graves' ophthalmopathy and Graves' hyperthyroidism.

The source is an adult man with Graves' ophthalmopathy. Sequenced material: peripheral blood. The V call is TRBV24-1, the J call TRBJ2-2, with TRBD2 matching over 9 bases. The CDR3 nucleotides are TGTGCCACCAGTGATTCCCGGGTGACTAGCGGCACCGGGGAGCTGTTTTTT. As protein: CATSDSRVTSGTGELFF.